This T cell receptor beta chain was profiled in a study of T cell clonotyping in hematopoietic cell transplantation. About the study: Recipients' pretransplant samples followed cytoreduction.

Study-wide results and caveats: After transplant, recipient diversity fell while pathologically expanded clonotypes grew through day 180. Without cell sorting, CD4 versus CD8 contributions remain unresolved.

With respect to this clone: Its antigen is undetermined.

V lost 4 bases to trimming and J lost 1 base, with 12 bases between them. Germline CDR1 and CDR2: SGHRS and YFSETQ. The CDR3 has 15 residues. The repertoire was sequenced with immunoSEQ multiplex PCR; TCRdb's copy has only in-frame clones and lacks some. The table has about 19,000 clones, 70% to 80% seen once. Regarding time point: recipient sample about 28 days before transplant, after cytoreduction. The chain recombines TRBV5-1 with TRBJ1-3, with a possible D match to TRBD1 (6 bases). The specimen comprised peripheral blood mononuclear cells, sampled before stem cell transplant. This receptor was identified in a man between 60 and 75 years old with acute myeloid leukemia. Some clones in this sample may be carry-over from other donors' samples. CDR3 in amino acids: CASSAAGDSGNTIYF. DNA of the CDR3: TGCGCCAGCAGCGCGGCAGGGGATTCTGGAAACACCATATATTTT.